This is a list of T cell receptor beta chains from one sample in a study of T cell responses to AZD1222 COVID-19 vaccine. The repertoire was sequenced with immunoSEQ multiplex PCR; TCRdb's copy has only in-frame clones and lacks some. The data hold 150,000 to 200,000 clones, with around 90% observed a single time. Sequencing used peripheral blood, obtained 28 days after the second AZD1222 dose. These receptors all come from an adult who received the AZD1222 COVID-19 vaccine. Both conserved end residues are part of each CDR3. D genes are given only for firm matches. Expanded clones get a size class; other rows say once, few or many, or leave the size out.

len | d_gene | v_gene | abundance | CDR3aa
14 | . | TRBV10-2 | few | CASRPDGPYNEQFF
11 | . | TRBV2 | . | CASSEGFGYTF
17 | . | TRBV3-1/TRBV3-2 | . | CASSQDFTGIPRNTIYF
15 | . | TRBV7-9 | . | CASSGPRTPNEKLFF
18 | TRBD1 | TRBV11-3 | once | CASSLNSPRGIGNTEAFF
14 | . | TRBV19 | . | CAVSGSGLLRGYTF
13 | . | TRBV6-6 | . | CASTLTENTEAFF
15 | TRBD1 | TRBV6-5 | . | CASRQRLQGNNEQFF
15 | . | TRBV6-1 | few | CASSEAPGSNYGYTF
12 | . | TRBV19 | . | CASYFGNTEAFF
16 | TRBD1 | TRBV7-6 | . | CASSPTGGYSNQPQHF
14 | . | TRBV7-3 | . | CASSLRGRDTEAFF
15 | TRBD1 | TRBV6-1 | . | CASSEDGTANEKLFF
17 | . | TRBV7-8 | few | CASSIEGAGASTDTQYF
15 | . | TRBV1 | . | CTSSIPQGPNEKLFF
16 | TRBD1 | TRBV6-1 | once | CASSGQKGTGKYEQYF
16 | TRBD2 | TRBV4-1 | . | CASSLSAGGSYNEQFF
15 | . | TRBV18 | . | CASSPSVGGEFGYTF
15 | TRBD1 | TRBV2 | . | CASSPDRGRNYGYTF
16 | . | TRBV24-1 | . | CATSSQVMGSNQPQHF
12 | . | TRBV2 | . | CASCILNTEAFF
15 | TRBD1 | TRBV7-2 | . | CASSLEDRPTGELFF
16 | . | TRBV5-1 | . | CASSYREVNSGNTIYF
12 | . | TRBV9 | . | CASSVVTDTQYF
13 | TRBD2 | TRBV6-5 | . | CASSRGGEETQYF
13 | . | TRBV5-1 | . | CASSLGARTEAFF
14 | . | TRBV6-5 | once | CASSYRDPNTEAFF
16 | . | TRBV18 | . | CASSPIQTGGTDTQYF
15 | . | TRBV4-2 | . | CASSQDMGRGTEAFF
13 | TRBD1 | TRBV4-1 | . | CASSSQGNEKLFF
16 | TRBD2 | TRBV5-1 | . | CASSSPGAGGLSEQFF
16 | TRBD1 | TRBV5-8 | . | CASSSRTGSRTDTQYF
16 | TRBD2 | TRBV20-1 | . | CSASGSLAGYPYEQYF
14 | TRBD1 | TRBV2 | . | CASRETGDVQPQHF
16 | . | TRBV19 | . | CASSIGGSPGNQPQHF
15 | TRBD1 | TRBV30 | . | CAWSVRQGVSDTQYF
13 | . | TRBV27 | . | CASSATGIEKLFF
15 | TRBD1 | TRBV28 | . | CASSFRGQATYEQYF
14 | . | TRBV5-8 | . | CASSPASDSHTQYF
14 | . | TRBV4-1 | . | CAGSLGRVGYGYTF
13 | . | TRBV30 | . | CAGAPRGFEKLFF
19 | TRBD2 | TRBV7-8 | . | CASSILAGGPGSGANVLTF
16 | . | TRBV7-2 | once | CASSFYGTGRATEAFF
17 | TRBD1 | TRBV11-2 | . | CASSLIGTGISGNTIYF
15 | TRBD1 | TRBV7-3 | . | CASSPGGSAYNEQFF
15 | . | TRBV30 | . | CAWSEGRDPPGELFF
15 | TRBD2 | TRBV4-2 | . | CASSQDSGGADTQYF
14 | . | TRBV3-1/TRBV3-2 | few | CASSQVINQETQYF
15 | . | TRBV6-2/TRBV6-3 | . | CASSPQGKGNQPQHF
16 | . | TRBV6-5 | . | CASSYSYAGLSDGYTF
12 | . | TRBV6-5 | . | CASRGAAREQYF
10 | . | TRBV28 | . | CASGLRLQFF
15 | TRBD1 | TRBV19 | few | CASSPGQGLGYGYTF
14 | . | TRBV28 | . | CASRLVSPQETQYF
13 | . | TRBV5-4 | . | CASSLGNTDTQYF
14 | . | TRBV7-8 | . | CASSRQIFNQPQHF
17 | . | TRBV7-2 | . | CASSLNWGSSPGSPLHF
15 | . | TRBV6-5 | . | CATFPHGRGDSPLHF
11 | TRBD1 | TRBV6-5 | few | CASRTGAGYTF